This entry concerns a single T cell receptor (beta chain). Only in-frame clones appear in the TCRdb table, and some are missing; sequencing was by immunoSEQ multiplex PCR. The sample lists approximately 29,000 clones, roughly 84% occurring once. This record comes from a study of T cells in localized non-small cell lung cancer. Trimming at V came to 7 bases and at J to 3 bases, leaving 6 bases not matched to a gene. Germline loops: CDR1 SGHRS, CDR2 YFSETQ. The length of the CDR3 is 13 residues. This clonotype was sampled from a man between 35 and 75 years old with stage III lung adenocarcinoma. The source material was peripheral blood mononuclear cells, sampled before any cancer treatment. This chain connects TRBV5-1 to TRBJ2-5, with 7 bases matching TRBD1. CDR3 in DNA: TGCGCCAGCGGTAGGGGGACAGAAGAGACCCAGTACTTC. Its protein product is CASGRGTEETQYF. The variable domain in full, with the rest retrieved from reference TRBV5-1 and TRBJ2-5, is KAGVTQTPRYLIKTRGQQVTLSCSPISGHRSVSWYQQTPGQGLQFLFEYFSETQRNKGNFPGRFSGRQFSNSRSEMNVSTLELGDSALYLCASGRGTEETQYFGPGTRLLVL.